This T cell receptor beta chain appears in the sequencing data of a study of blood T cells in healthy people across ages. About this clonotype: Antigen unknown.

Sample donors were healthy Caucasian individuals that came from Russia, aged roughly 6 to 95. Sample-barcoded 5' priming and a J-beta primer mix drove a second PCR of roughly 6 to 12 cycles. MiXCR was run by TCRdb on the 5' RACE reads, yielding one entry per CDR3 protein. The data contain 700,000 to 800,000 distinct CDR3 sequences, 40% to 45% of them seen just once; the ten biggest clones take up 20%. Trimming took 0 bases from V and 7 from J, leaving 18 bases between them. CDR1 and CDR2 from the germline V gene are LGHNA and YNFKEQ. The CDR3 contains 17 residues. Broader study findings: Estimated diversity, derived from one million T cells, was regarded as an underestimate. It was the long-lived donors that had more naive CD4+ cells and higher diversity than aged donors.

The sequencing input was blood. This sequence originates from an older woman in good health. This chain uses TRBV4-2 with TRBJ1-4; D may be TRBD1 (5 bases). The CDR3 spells CASSQDAAGRLGEKLFF. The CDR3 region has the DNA TGTGCCAGCAGCCAAGATGCAGCAGGGAGGTTGGGTGAAAAACTGTTTTTT.